The present T cell receptor beta chain was sequenced within a study of blood T cell repertoires in COVID-19. Study-wide background: Both acute and convalescent COVID-19 samples were obtained from the United States, Italy and Spain. The cDNA or gDNA used as material had been derived from T cells, B-cell-depleted T cells, or PBMCs.

Per the authors' pipeline: Reference gene primer amplification in the assay estimated nucleated cell counts. The method was immunoSEQ multiplex PCR; TCRdb's version includes in-frame clones alone and lacks a portion of them. Clone size and V and J calls were adopted from that table, with D and trimming inferred from the DNA. The table lists some 310,000 clones, around 86% of them singletons. The sequence came from a man between 50 and 59 years old with active or convalescent COVID-19. Source material: peripheral blood.

The CDR3 DNA is TGTGCCAGCAGTTCAGACGGGTTTGGCACTGAAGCTTTCTTT. Amino acids: CASSSDGFGTEAFF. V is TRBV7-9 and J is TRBJ1-1, with D unresolved. The V gene's germline CDR1 is SEHNR and CDR2 FQNEAQ (reference sequence). The CDR3 sequence is 14 residues long. V dropped 6 bases and J dropped 4 bases, with 15 bases sitting between them.